This T cell receptor (beta chain) was sequenced for a study of breast tumors, draining lymph nodes, adjacent tissues. Samples came from axillary lymph nodes draining the breast cancer. V was clipped by 3 bases and J by 2 bases; unmatched bases: 4. Germline CDR1 reads SGHDT; CDR2 reads YYEEEE. The length of the CDR3 is 14 residues. Study findings and constraints: Tumors had less TCR diversity than lymph nodes, more than nontumor tissue. Most tumor T cells seemingly derive from lymph node, then expand in tumor.

One entry per CDR3 protein results from TCRdb running MiXCR on the multiplex PCR reads. The data contain some 170,000 distinct CDR3 sequences, roughly 35% of them seen just once; the ten biggest clones take up about 4.1%. In this sample, this clonotype turned up many times. What it binds is unknown. This sequence was found in a female donor with breast cancer. Some clones in this sample may be carry-over from other donors' samples. The sequenced sample consisted of axillary lymph node tissue. The chain uses TRBV5-6 and TRBJ2-7; 8 positions match TRBD1. The CDR3 here is CASSSTGDAYEQYF. The CDR3 coding sequence is TGTGCCAGCAGCTCGACAGGGGATGCCTACGAGCAGTACTTC.